A selection of T cell receptor beta chains follows, all from one sample in a study of T cell responses to AZD1222 COVID-19 vaccine. Repertoires were generated with immunoSEQ multiplex PCR, while TCRdb's copy carries only in-frame clones and drops some. The data hold over 120,000 clones, with 93% observed a single time. The source material was peripheral blood, sampled after recovery from COVID-19. Receptors originate from an adult who had recovered from COVID-19. CDR3s include the opening cysteine and the closing phenylalanine or tryptophan. Fields, in order: V gene, clone size, D gene, J gene, CDR3 DNA, CDR3 protein. D genes are given only for firm matches. Clone size is shown for a subset of rows, as once, few, many or a class of expanded clone.

V gene: TRBV6-5
clone size: -
D gene: -
J gene: TRBJ2-1
CDR3 DNA: TGTGCCAGCAGTTACAGGACAGATAGTGAGCAGTTCTTC
CDR3 protein: CASSYRTDSEQFF

V gene: TRBV3-1/TRBV3-2
clone size: -
D gene: -
J gene: TRBJ2-2
CDR3 DNA: TGTGCCAGCAGCCCCCGGACCCTTAAGAACACCGGGGAGCTGTTTTTT
CDR3 protein: CASSPRTLKNTGELFF

V gene: TRBV7-2
clone size: once
D gene: -
J gene: TRBJ1-1
CDR3 DNA: TGTGCCAGCAGCTTAGCGCGGGGAACTGAAGCTTTCTTT
CDR3 protein: CASSLARGTEAFF

V gene: TRBV27
clone size: -
D gene: -
J gene: TRBJ2-5
CDR3 DNA: TGTGCCAGCAGTTCGCGTTCAAGAGAGACCCAGTACTTC
CDR3 protein: CASSSRSRETQYF

V gene: TRBV27
clone size: -
D gene: -
J gene: TRBJ2-7
CDR3 DNA: TGTGCCAGCAGTCCCAGGGGGGTCTACGAGCAGTACTTC
CDR3 protein: CASSPRGVYEQYF

V gene: TRBV27
clone size: -
D gene: -
J gene: TRBJ1-2
CDR3 DNA: TGTGCCAGCAGTTTAGACCCGGGGGCTAACTATGGCTACACCTTC
CDR3 protein: CASSLDPGANYGYTF

V gene: TRBV30
clone size: once
D gene: TRBD1
J gene: TRBJ2-7
CDR3 DNA: TGTGCCTGGGGGACAGGGAGATTAAGTTCCTACGAGCAGTACTTC
CDR3 protein: CAWGTGRLSSYEQYF

V gene: TRBV27
clone size: -
D gene: TRBD1
J gene: TRBJ2-1
CDR3 DNA: TGTGCCAGCAGTCCTTTGGACAGGAGTCCTGTCGATGAGCAGTTCTTC
CDR3 protein: CASSPLDRSPVDEQFF

V gene: TRBV28
clone size: -
D gene: -
J gene: TRBJ2-7
CDR3 DNA: TGTGCCAGCAGTTTGGGGTTGGAGCAGTACTTC
CDR3 protein: CASSLGLEQYF

V gene: TRBV5-1
clone size: -
D gene: -
J gene: TRBJ1-5
CDR3 DNA: TGCGCCAGCAGCTTGGGAGGAGAGTACTTTGGGGGCCAGCCCCAGCATTTT
CDR3 protein: CASSLGGEYFGGQPQHF

V gene: TRBV9
clone size: -
D gene: -
J gene: TRBJ2-3
CDR3 DNA: TGTGCCAGCAGCGTGAGAGGCGCGGATACAGATACGCAGTATTTT
CDR3 protein: CASSVRGADTDTQYF

V gene: TRBV7-9
clone size: once
D gene: -
J gene: TRBJ1-6
CDR3 DNA: TGTGCCAGCAGCTCGACAGGACCTCTCCCAAATTCACCCCTCCACTTT
CDR3 protein: CASSSTGPLPNSPLHF

V gene: TRBV5-1
clone size: -
D gene: -
J gene: TRBJ2-7
CDR3 DNA: TGCGCCAGCAGCTTGGAGGCAGGGCGAAACGAGCAGTACTTC
CDR3 protein: CASSLEAGRNEQYF

V gene: TRBV7-9
clone size: -
D gene: -
J gene: TRBJ2-7
CDR3 DNA: TGTGCCAGCAGCCCCTCTGGCAACTACGAGCAGTACTTC
CDR3 protein: CASSPSGNYEQYF

V gene: TRBV2
clone size: -
D gene: -
J gene: TRBJ1-1
CDR3 DNA: TGTGCCAGCATCCTGGGTTACTACACTGAAGCTTTCTTT
CDR3 protein: CASILGYYTEAFF

V gene: TRBV28
clone size: -
D gene: TRBD1
J gene: TRBJ1-4
CDR3 DNA: TGTGCCAGCAGTTCGACAGGGTGGGCTAATGAAAAACTGTTTTTT
CDR3 protein: CASSSTGWANEKLFF

V gene: TRBV30
clone size: -
D gene: TRBD1
J gene: TRBJ1-4
CDR3 DNA: TGTGCCTGGAGGGGACAGAATCAACTGTTTTTT
CDR3 protein: CAWRGQNQLFF

V gene: TRBV28
clone size: -
D gene: -
J gene: TRBJ1-2
CDR3 DNA: TGTGCCAGCAGTTCAGGACAGAGCAACTATGGCTACACCTTC
CDR3 protein: CASSSGQSNYGYTF

V gene: TRBV11-1
clone size: -
D gene: TRBD1
J gene: TRBJ2-7
CDR3 DNA: TGTGCCAGCAGCCCCAGGGACAGTTTCTCCTACGAGCAGTACTTC
CDR3 protein: CASSPRDSFSYEQYF

V gene: TRBV3-1/TRBV3-2
clone size: -
D gene: -
J gene: TRBJ2-6
CDR3 DNA: TGTGCCAGCAGCCCCAGCTCTGGGGCCAACGTCCTGACTTTC
CDR3 protein: CASSPSSGANVLTF

V gene: TRBV2
clone size: -
D gene: TRBD1
J gene: TRBJ1-4
CDR3 DNA: TGTGCCAGCGGCCCGGGACAGGGAAAGGAAAAACTGTTTTTT
CDR3 protein: CASGPGQGKEKLFF

V gene: TRBV5-1
clone size: -
D gene: -
J gene: TRBJ1-4
CDR3 DNA: TGCGCCAGCAGCGTGTCGGAGAGGGTAGGAGGAAAACTGTTTTTT
CDR3 protein: CASSVSERVGGKLFF

V gene: TRBV20-1
clone size: -
D gene: -
J gene: TRBJ2-5
CDR3 DNA: TGCAGTGCTAGTGTCCAGCAAGAGACCCAGTACTTC
CDR3 protein: CSASVQQETQYF

V gene: TRBV7-2
clone size: once
D gene: -
J gene: TRBJ1-6
CDR3 DNA: TGTGCCAGCAGCGGGACTAGCTCCTATAATTCACCCCTCCACTTT
CDR3 protein: CASSGTSSYNSPLHF

V gene: TRBV19
clone size: -
D gene: TRBD1
J gene: TRBJ1-5
CDR3 DNA: TGTGCCAGTAGTACGGGACAGGGGATTCTCAATCAGCCCCAGCATTTT
CDR3 protein: CASSTGQGILNQPQHF

V gene: TRBV5-1
clone size: -
D gene: TRBD1
J gene: TRBJ1-1
CDR3 DNA: TGCGCCAGCAGCTTTAACAGGGGGAACACTGAAGCTTTCTTT
CDR3 protein: CASSFNRGNTEAFF

V gene: TRBV6-5
clone size: -
D gene: -
J gene: TRBJ1-5
CDR3 DNA: TGTGCCAGCAGTTACGCGGGGGGGATTCAGCCCCAGCATTTT
CDR3 protein: CASSYAGGIQPQHF

V gene: TRBV11-2
clone size: -
D gene: TRBD2
J gene: TRBJ2-1
CDR3 DNA: TGTGCCAGCAGTCCTAGCGGGAGTTATAGCAATGAGCAGTTCTTC
CDR3 protein: CASSPSGSYSNEQFF

V gene: TRBV15
clone size: -
D gene: -
J gene: TRBJ2-7
CDR3 DNA: TGTGCCACCAGCAGAGCGGCGGGAAGAGACGAGCAGTACTTC
CDR3 protein: CATSRAAGRDEQYF

V gene: TRBV7-8
clone size: -
D gene: -
J gene: TRBJ2-5
CDR3 DNA: TGTGCCAGCAGCTTAATCATTGGGGACCAAGAGACCCAGTACTTC
CDR3 protein: CASSLIIGDQETQYF

V gene: TRBV27
clone size: -
D gene: TRBD2
J gene: TRBJ2-1
CDR3 DNA: TGTGCCAGCAGTTTATACTCGGTAGCGGGAGACAATGAGCAGTTCTTC
CDR3 protein: CASSLYSVAGDNEQFF

V gene: TRBV2
clone size: -
D gene: -
J gene: TRBJ1-5
CDR3 DNA: TGTGCCAGCAGTGAACGACAGAGGAATCAGCCCCAGCATTTT
CDR3 protein: CASSERQRNQPQHF

V gene: TRBV19
clone size: -
D gene: TRBD1
J gene: TRBJ1-2
CDR3 DNA: TGTGCCAGTAGTATCGGGACAGCTAACTATGGCTACACCTTC
CDR3 protein: CASSIGTANYGYTF

V gene: TRBV19
clone size: -
D gene: TRBD1
J gene: TRBJ1-2
CDR3 DNA: TGTGCCAGTAGGATGGGACAGGGATGGAACTATGGCTACACCTTC
CDR3 protein: CASRMGQGWNYGYTF

V gene: TRBV10-3
clone size: -
D gene: TRBD2
J gene: TRBJ2-2
CDR3 DNA: TGTGCCATCACTGGGACTAGCGGCACCGGGGAGCTGTTTTTT
CDR3 protein: CAITGTSGTGELFF

V gene: TRBV6-5
clone size: -
D gene: TRBD1
J gene: TRBJ2-7
CDR3 DNA: TGTGCCAGCACTTTCAGGACAGGAGGAATCTACGAGCAGTACTTC
CDR3 protein: CASTFRTGGIYEQYF

V gene: TRBV11-3
clone size: -
D gene: TRBD2
J gene: TRBJ2-1
CDR3 DNA: TGTGCCAGCAGCTCCATAGCGGGCCCCTACAATGAGCAGTTCTTC
CDR3 protein: CASSSIAGPYNEQFF

V gene: TRBV10-3
clone size: -
D gene: TRBD2
J gene: TRBJ2-2
CDR3 DNA: TGTGCCATCAGCACTAGCGGGAGTACAGCCGGGGAGCTGTTTTTT
CDR3 protein: CAISTSGSTAGELFF

V gene: TRBV7-9
clone size: -
D gene: -
J gene: TRBJ1-1
CDR3 DNA: TGTGCCAGCAGCTCGTTATCTTGGGCGCAGACTGAAGCTTTCTTT
CDR3 protein: CASSSLSWAQTEAFF

V gene: TRBV11-3
clone size: -
D gene: -
J gene: TRBJ2-7
CDR3 DNA: TGTGCCAGCAGCTTCAGGGGAGAGAGCGAGCAGTACTTC
CDR3 protein: CASSFRGESEQYF

V gene: TRBV11-2
clone size: few
D gene: TRBD2
J gene: TRBJ2-1
CDR3 DNA: TGTGCCAGCAGCCTCTTTAGCGGGAATTCCTACAATGAGCAGTTCTTC
CDR3 protein: CASSLFSGNSYNEQFF

V gene: TRBV12-5
clone size: -
D gene: TRBD1
J gene: TRBJ1-2
CDR3 DNA: TGTGCTAGTGGTCGAACAGGGGGCGCGGGGACCTATGGCTACACCTTC
CDR3 protein: CASGRTGGAGTYGYTF

V gene: TRBV7-2
clone size: -
D gene: -
J gene: TRBJ1-6
CDR3 DNA: TGTGCCAGCAGCTTAGGGCCCCTGAGCTCCTATAATTCACCCCTCCACTTT
CDR3 protein: CASSLGPLSSYNSPLHF

V gene: TRBV28
clone size: -
D gene: -
J gene: TRBJ1-2
CDR3 DNA: TGTGCCAGCAGTTCGACTGAGAACTATGGCTACACCTTC
CDR3 protein: CASSSTENYGYTF

V gene: TRBV18
clone size: -
D gene: TRBD1
J gene: TRBJ1-3
CDR3 DNA: TGTGCCAGCTCACCCTTACCGACAGGGGCTCGAGCAAACACCATATATTTT
CDR3 protein: CASSPLPTGARANTIYF

V gene: TRBV6-5
clone size: -
D gene: TRBD2
J gene: TRBJ2-7
CDR3 DNA: TGTGCCAGCACCGGAGGACTAGCGGGATCCTACGAGCAGTACTTC
CDR3 protein: CASTGGLAGSYEQYF

V gene: TRBV12-3/TRBV12-4
clone size: -
D gene: -
J gene: TRBJ1-1
CDR3 DNA: TGTGCCAGCAGTTTACAGGAGAACACTGAAGCTTTCTTT
CDR3 protein: CASSLQENTEAFF

V gene: TRBV6-5
clone size: -
D gene: -
J gene: TRBJ1-3
CDR3 DNA: TGTGCCAGCCGCCTAATAGGAAACACCATATATTTT
CDR3 protein: CASRLIGNTIYF

V gene: TRBV6-1
clone size: -
D gene: -
J gene: TRBJ2-7
CDR3 DNA: TGTGCCAGCAGTGAAGCATGGGGGAGAGGGTTCGAGCAGTACTTC
CDR3 protein: CASSEAWGRGFEQYF

V gene: TRBV11-3
clone size: -
D gene: TRBD1
J gene: TRBJ2-7
CDR3 DNA: TGTGCCAGCAGCTGGGACAGCTCCTACGAGCAGTACTTC
CDR3 protein: CASSWDSSYEQYF

V gene: TRBV11-2
clone size: once
D gene: TRBD1
J gene: TRBJ2-7
CDR3 DNA: TGTGCCAGCAGCTTATTAGGGACAGTATCCTACGAGCAGTACTTC
CDR3 protein: CASSLLGTVSYEQYF

V gene: TRBV27
clone size: -
D gene: TRBD1
J gene: TRBJ2-5
CDR3 DNA: TGTGCCAGCAGTTCCACAGGGGGCGTCTTAGAGACCCAGTACTTC
CDR3 protein: CASSSTGGVLETQYF

V gene: TRBV28
clone size: -
D gene: -
J gene: TRBJ1-1
CDR3 DNA: TGTGCCACCAAAGGACCCATGAACACTGAAGCTTTCTTT
CDR3 protein: CATKGPMNTEAFF

V gene: TRBV19
clone size: once
D gene: -
J gene: TRBJ1-1
CDR3 DNA: TGTGCCAGTAGTATCATCCAGGCGGGGGGTACTGAAGCTTTCTTT
CDR3 protein: CASSIIQAGGTEAFF

V gene: TRBV28
clone size: once
D gene: -
J gene: TRBJ1-5
CDR3 DNA: TGTGCCAGCACCCTGGTGGGGGGCGCGAGCAATCAGCCCCAGCATTTT
CDR3 protein: CASTLVGGASNQPQHF

V gene: TRBV25-1
clone size: -
D gene: TRBD2
J gene: TRBJ2-1
CDR3 DNA: TGTGCCAGCAGTGGGGGGGGGACCTACAATGAGCAGTTCTTC
CDR3 protein: CASSGGGTYNEQFF

V gene: TRBV29-1
clone size: -
D gene: -
J gene: TRBJ2-7
CDR3 DNA: TGCAGCGTTGTGGCAGGGCAAGAGCAGTACTTC
CDR3 protein: CSVVAGQEQYF

V gene: TRBV5-1
clone size: once
D gene: TRBD1
J gene: TRBJ2-7
CDR3 DNA: TGCGCCAGCAGCTTGGACAGGGGTGGAGTGGTAACCTACGAGCAGTACTTC
CDR3 protein: CASSLDRGGVVTYEQYF

V gene: TRBV12-3/TRBV12-4
clone size: -
D gene: TRBD1
J gene: TRBJ1-4
CDR3 DNA: TGTGCCAGCAGTTTACAGGGGGGTGAAAAACTGTTTTTT
CDR3 protein: CASSLQGGEKLFF